The present entry profiles one T cell receptor beta chain with its context. Its cognate antigen has yet to be identified. There are no base qualities to consult, and no much larger clone falls within one base. Donors were a few dozen systemically healthy Caucasian individuals from Russia aged roughly 6 to 95 years. Approximately 9 milliliters of peripheral blood were collected from each donor into EDTA-treated Vacutainer tubes. Ficoll-Paque density-gradient centrifugation was used to isolate PBMCs, with at least 7 million obtained per sample. Trizol reagent was used to extract total RNA from the PBMCs, yielding at least 5 micrograms per sample. The percentages of naive CD45RAhigh/CD27high T cells were determined by flow cytometry on a PBMC aliquot from every donor. To prepare the library, 5' RACE was applied. The reads were generated on an Illumina HiSeq 2500. The second PCR ran for about 7 to 11 cycles and used a J-beta primer mix along with a sample-barcoded 5' primer. Each TCR beta cDNA molecule received a unique molecular identifier from a template-switch 5' adaptor carrying 12 random nucleotides. Each sample yielded at least 3 million CDR3-containing paired-end reads. All of the RNA was converted into first-strand cDNA using the Mint cDNA synthesis kit, with a TRBC-specific oligonucleotide serving as the primer. After uracil-DNA glycosylase treatment, a first 18-cycle PCR used universal primers M1SS and BC2_uni_R on all cDNA. In the source study's methods: For normalization, 1 million high-quality reads, each with a distinct molecular identifier, were randomly selected from each sample. Instead of being binned into consensus sequences, reads that shared molecular identifiers were thrown out. MiTCR, set to a Q25 quality threshold and the strictest error-elimination algorithm, was used for CDR3 identification, clonotype clustering and error correction. A nonparametric unseen species model with Euler transformation was used to estimate a lower bound on total TCR beta diversity. TCRdb applied fastp at Q25 and MiXCR to the public reads, then kept only in-frame beta chains. Rows merge per CDR3 protein into single entries with the most common DNA and genes. Clone size and V and J calls follow TCRdb, not the original study. The sample includes about 1.8 million distinct CDR3 sequences, with roughly 50% observed a single time. The ten top clones hold around 2.1% of the sample.

These data originate in a study of blood T cells in healthy people across ages (dated by TCRdb to the mid-2010s). Context from the whole study: In model experiments, template switching captured roughly one uniquely barcoded TCR beta cDNA molecule for every two T cells. The study measured age-related changes in TCR beta repertoire diversity using deep sequencing normalized with unique cDNA molecular identifiers. Four age groups were formed from the donors: young (average about 15 years), middle-aged (around 41), aged (62) and long-lived (roughly 88). The study analyzed two additional independent replicas of 1 million unique cDNA reads from the same blood draw for two donors, one aged 18 to 29 and one aged 80 or older. To avoid experimental bias, donors of different ages were randomly spread across the sequencing lanes. Broader findings and caveats from the paper: Estimates of total diversity based on one million sequenced T cells were considered lower bounds and underestimates. Observed TCR beta diversity per million T cells fell roughly linearly with age, and a significant reduction was already apparent by age about 43. Compared with the aged group, the long-lived group had more naive CD4+ T cells, fewer expanded clones and increased TCR diversity, a pattern suggesting age selection. Observed TCR beta diversity correlated strongly with the percentage of naive T cells measured by flow cytometry. Because the CMV infection status of the donors was unknown, age-related changes in expanded clonotypes may potentially have been confounded. Bulk unsorted PBMC profiling prevented conclusive comparison of naive and antigen-experienced compartments.

The CDR3 goes from the cysteine to the phenylalanine over 10 residues. Only the CDR3 portion is preserved as DNA: 30 bases, with reading frame beginning at the first base. For CDR1 and CDR2, the germline V gene (reference sequence) lists DFQATT and SNEGSKA. This receptor was obtained from a woman in her 40s in good health. The V and J segments used are TRBV20-1 and TRBJ2-5; matching of 5 bases hints at TRBD1 as the D gene. The tail of the sequence fits TRBJ2-7 better, so the J call may be wrong. The source material was blood. The CDR3 protein is CSGLDTEQYF. The sequence in DNA is TGCAGTGGTCTGGACACCGAGCAGTACTTC.